The 19 T cell receptor beta chains listed next were all sequenced from one sample in a study of T cells after yellow fever vaccination. TCRdb recomputed calls from the 5' RACE reads with MiXCR, one row per CDR3 protein. The data contain roughly 48,000 distinct CDR3 sequences, 6.5% to 8.5% of them singletons. The sample in question was CD8+ T cells not binding an NS4B(214-222) dextramer, sorted from PBMCs, obtained more than 35 days after the first yellow fever vaccination. These receptor sequences come from a young man who received the YFV17D yellow fever vaccine.

There are a few counts of this clonotype. V and J are TRBV12-3 or TRBV12-4 and TRBJ2-2; D perhaps matches TRBD2 (6 bases). The V gene lost 5 bases and the J gene lost 7 bases, with 20 bases spanning the gap. This CDR3 contains 16 residues. The CDR3 loop is CASSGDSEKDLGELFF. CDR3 in DNA: TGTGCCAGCAGTGGGGACTCTGAGAAGGATCTCGGGGAGCTGTTTTTT.

The chain is built from TRBV12-3 or TRBV12-4 and TRBJ1-1; no firm D call. V was pared by 3 bases and J by 0 bases, with 11 bases between. The CDR3 length is 15 residues. The CDR3 nucleotides read TGTGCCAGCAGTTTCCTTTTCGGAATGAACACTGAAGCTTTCTTT. This codes for CASSFLFGMNTEAFF.

V is TRBV28 and J is TRBJ2-7, with D perhaps TRBD1 (5 bases). V lost 5 bases, J lost 3 bases, and 11 bases lay in between. Per the germline V gene, CDR1 is MDHEN and CDR2 is SYDVKM. The CDR3 contains 13 residues. In nucleotides, the CDR3 is TGTGCCAGCAGTCCCCCCGACAGCTACGAGCAGTACGTC. This sequence encodes CASSPPDSYEQYV.

This clonotype was seen repeatedly, ten times or more. V gene TRBV20-1 combines with J gene TRBJ1-1, with no clear D. Germline loops: CDR1 DFQATT, CDR2 SNEGSKA (reference sequence). The CDR3 is 13 amino acids. V was cut by 6 bases and J by 1 base, with 12 bases left in between. CDR3 coding DNA: TGCAGTGCCGCCTCCGCAGGGAACACTGAAGCTTTCTTT. This sequence encodes CSAASAGNTEAFF.

This clonotype came up a few times. This chain connects TRBV5-4 to TRBJ1-6; a weak D match, TRBD1 (5 bases). This CDR3 is built from 15 residues. Germline CDR1 SGHNT, CDR2 YYREEE (reference sequence). Deletions cut 3 bases from V and 7 bases from J, with 14 bases between. The CDR3 protein is CASSSPGGTNSPLHF. The CDR3 coding sequence is TGTGCCAGCAGCTCGCCGGGCGGGACGAATTCACCCCTCCACTTT.

This clonotype has ten or more counts. The chain uses TRBV3-1 and TRBJ2-7; possibly TRBD2 for D (6 bases). Trimming shortened V by 3 bases and J by 4 bases, and 19 bases separated the two germline ends. Germline V gene sequence: CDR1 LGHDT, CDR2 YNNKEL (reference sequence). The CDR3 contains 16 residues. The CDR3 loop is CASSHPPGRGMYEQYF. In nucleotides, the CDR3 is TGTGCCAGCAGCCATCCGCCGGGACGGGGGATGTACGAGCAGTACTTC.

At least ten counts were recorded for this clonotype. The rearrangement links TRBV7-2 to TRBJ1-6; D is unclear. The CDR3 is 13 amino acids. Trimming took 0 bases from V and 14 from J, leaving 11 bases between them. From germline, CDR1 is SGHTA and CDR2 FQGNSA. As DNA, the CDR3 is TGTGCCAGCAGCTTAGCTCAGAAGTCGGCCCTCCACTTT. Translated, it gives CASSLAQKSALHF.

This clonotype was counted many times. The chain has TRBV4-2 and TRBJ2-5; the D gene is possibly TRBD1 (6 bases). Germline-derived CDR1 and CDR2 are LGHNA and YNFKEQ. Trimming left V 0 bases short and J 5 bases short, with 13 bases between. The length of the CDR3 is 15 residues. The CDR3 protein is CASSQDRTVGETQYF. The CDR3 DNA follows: TGTGCCAGCAGCCAAGATCGGACAGTAGGGGAGACCCAGTACTTC.

The chain has TRBV7-3 and TRBJ2-5, with 11 positions matching TRBD1. Unmatched junction bases numbered 10, after V lost 5 bases and J lost 2 bases. Germline V lookup: CDR1 SGHTA, CDR2 FQGTGA. CDR3 length: 17 amino acids. CDR3 loop: CASSPVGTGGRQETQYF. For the CDR3, the DNA is TGTGCCAGCAGCCCCGTCGGGACAGGGGGTCGTCAAGAGACCCAGTACTTC.

This clonotype has just a few counts. DNA for the CDR3: TGTGCCAGCTCGAGGACAGGGGGCGATCAGCCCCAGCATTTT. It yields the protein CASSRTGGDQPQHF. The chain recombines TRBV7-9 with TRBJ1-5; 11 bases align to TRBD1. V lost 8 bases and J lost 5; bases outside the gene matches: 5. CDR3 size: 14 residues. Germline assignment: CDR1 SEHNR and CDR2 FQNEAQ (reference sequence). Based on the CDR3 plus reference TRBV7-9 and TRBJ1-5, the full variable domain is DTGVSQNPRHKITKRGQNVTFRCDPISEHNRLYWYRQTLGQGPEFLTYFQNEAQLEKSRLLSDRFSAERPKGSFSTLEIQRTEQGDSAMYLCASSRTGGDQPQHFGDGTRLSIL.

This clonotype was found a few times. The chain carries TRBV20-1 and TRBJ2-1, with TRBD1 identical over 7 bases. CDR1 is DFQATT, CDR2 SNEGSKA, per germline (reference sequence). This CDR3 comprises 15 residues. Trimming cost V 1 base and J 0 bases; bases outside gene matches: 3. DNA of the CDR3: TGCAGTGCTAGAGGAAGACAGGGCTCCTACAATGAGCAGTTCTTC. This sequence encodes CSARGRQGSYNEQFF.

This clonotype was recorded many times. The chain has TRBV12-3 or TRBV12-4 and TRBJ2-7; 11 bases match TRBD2. The trim removed 6 bases at V and 0 bases at J, leaving 4 bases unmatched. CDR3 size: 15 residues. The CDR3 coding sequence is TGTGCCAGCAGCCGTAGCGGGGGGGCCTCCTACGAGCAGTACTTC. It codes for CASSRSGGASYEQYF.

Many counts were recorded for this clonotype. V usage is TRBV12-3 or TRBV12-4 and J usage is TRBJ2-5; 15 nucleotides agree with TRBD2. This CDR3 is 14 amino acids long. With 4 bases clipped from V and 7 bases from J, the junction kept 1 base outside the gene matches. DNA of the CDR3: TGTGCCAGCAGTTCGGGACTAGCGGGGGGGACCCAGTACTTC. Its protein product is CASSSGLAGGTQYF.

The chain couples TRBV5-5 to TRBJ1-2; D gene ambiguous. V was pared by 0 bases and J by 0 bases, with 9 bases between. The germline V gene has CDR1 SGHKS and CDR2 YYEKEE (reference sequence). The length of the CDR3 is 15 residues. The CDR3 DNA is TGTGCCAGCAGCTTGGCCTTGACGGCTAACTATGGCTACACCTTC. It translates to CASSLALTANYGYTF. Variable domain in full (rest from reference TRBV5-5 and TRBJ1-2): DAGVTQSPTHLIKTRGQQVTLRCSPISGHKSVSWYQQVLGQGPQFIFQYYEKEERGRGNFPDRFSARQFPNYSSELNVNALLLGDSALYLCASSLALTANYGYTFGSGTRLTVV.

The V and J genes are TRBV6-1 and TRBJ2-3, with no clear D. The CDR3 runs to 15 residues. The germline V gene encodes CDR1 MNHNS and CDR2 SASEGT. V was shortened by 7 bases and J by 0 bases, with 14 bases between the two germline ends. This CDR3 reads CASNSKKFSTDTQYF. The DNA for the CDR3 is TGTGCCAGCAACTCTAAGAAGTTTAGCACAGATACGCAGTATTTT.

This clonotype was seen repeatedly, ten times or more. The rearrangement uses TRBV6-5 and TRBJ2-5; 7 bases are a match to TRBD2. The CDR3 runs to 14 residues. The germline V gene has CDR1 MNHEY and CDR2 SVGAGI. Losses at the gene ends were 5 bases for V and 1 base for J; bases not matched to a gene: 4. CDR3 nucleotides: TGTGCCAGCAGTACACGCGGGAGCCAAGAGACCCAGTACTTC. Translated: CASSTRGSQETQYF.

This clonotype occurred many times. This chain connects TRBV12-3 or TRBV12-4 to TRBJ1-2; no firm D call. V was pared by 7 bases and J by 1 base, with 10 bases between. This CDR3 contains 13 residues. This chain's CDR3 is CASTWNVNYGYTF. The CDR3 nucleotides are TGTGCCAGCACATGGAACGTTAACTATGGCTACACCTTC.

The sample holds many counts of this clonotype. The chain employs TRBV4-1 and TRBJ1-1, with D tentatively TRBD1 (6 bases). V was trimmed by 0 bases and J by 1 base, leaving 15 bases between them. This CDR3 region has 17 residues. In germline, CDR1 is MGHRA, CDR2 YSYEKL. This CDR3 is CASSQDPSGQGNTEAFF. CDR3 nucleotide sequence: TGCGCCAGCAGCCAAGATCCCTCGGGACAAGGGAACACTGAAGCTTTCTTT.

This clonotype was observed many times. The chain has TRBV6-5 and TRBJ2-2; D gene ambiguous. This CDR3 is 13 amino acids long. V was pared by 0 bases and J by 6 bases, with 5 bases between. Per the germline V gene, CDR1 is MNHEY and CDR2 is SVGAGI. The CDR3 bases are TGTGCCAGCAGTTACTCGGTCGCCGGGGAGCTGTTTTTT. Protein: CASSYSVAGELFF.